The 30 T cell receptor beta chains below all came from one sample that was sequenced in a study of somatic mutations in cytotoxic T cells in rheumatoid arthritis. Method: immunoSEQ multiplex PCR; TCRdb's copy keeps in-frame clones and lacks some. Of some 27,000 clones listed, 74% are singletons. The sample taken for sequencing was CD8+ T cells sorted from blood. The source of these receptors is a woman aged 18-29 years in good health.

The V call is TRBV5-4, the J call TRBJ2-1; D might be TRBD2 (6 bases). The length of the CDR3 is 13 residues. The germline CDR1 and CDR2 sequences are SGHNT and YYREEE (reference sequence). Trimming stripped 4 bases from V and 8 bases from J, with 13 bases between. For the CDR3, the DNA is TGTGCCAGCAGCCTCCGGGGAGGAGATGAGCAGTTCTTC. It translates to CASSLRGGDEQFF.

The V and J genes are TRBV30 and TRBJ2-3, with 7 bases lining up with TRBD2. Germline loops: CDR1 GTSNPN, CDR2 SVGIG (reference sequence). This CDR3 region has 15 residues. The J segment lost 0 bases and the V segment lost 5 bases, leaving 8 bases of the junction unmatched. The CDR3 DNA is TGTGCCTGGGGCCTAGCGGATCTAAGCACAGATACGCAGTATTTT. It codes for CAWGLADLSTDTQYF.

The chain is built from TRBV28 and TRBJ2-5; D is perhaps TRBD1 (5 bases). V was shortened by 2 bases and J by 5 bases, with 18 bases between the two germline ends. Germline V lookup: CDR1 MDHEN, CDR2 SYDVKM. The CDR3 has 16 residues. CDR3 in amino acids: CASSLEETVDPETQYF. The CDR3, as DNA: TGTGCCAGCAGTTTAGAGGAGACAGTCGATCCGGAGACCCAGTACTTC.

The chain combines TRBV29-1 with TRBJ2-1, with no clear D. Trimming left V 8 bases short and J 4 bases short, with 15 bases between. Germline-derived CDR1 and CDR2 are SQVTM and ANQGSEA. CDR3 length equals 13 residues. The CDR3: CSTSGLSYNEQFF. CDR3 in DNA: TGCAGCACATCGGGTCTCAGTTACAATGAGCAGTTCTTC.

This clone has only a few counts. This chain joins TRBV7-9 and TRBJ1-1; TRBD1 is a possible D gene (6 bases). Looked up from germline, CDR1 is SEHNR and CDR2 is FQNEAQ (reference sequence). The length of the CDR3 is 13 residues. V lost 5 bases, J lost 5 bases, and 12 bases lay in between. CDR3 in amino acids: CASSPRGGTEAFF. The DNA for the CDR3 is TGTGCCAGCAGCCCAAGGGGGGGAACTGAAGCTTTCTTT.

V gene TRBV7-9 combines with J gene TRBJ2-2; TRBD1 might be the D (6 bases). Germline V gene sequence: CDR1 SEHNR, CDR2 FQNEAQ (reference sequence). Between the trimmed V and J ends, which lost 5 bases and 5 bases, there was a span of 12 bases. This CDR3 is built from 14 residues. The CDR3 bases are TGTGCCAGCAGCCCCCAGGGGACGACCGGGGAGCTGTTTTTT. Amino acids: CASSPQGTTGELFF.

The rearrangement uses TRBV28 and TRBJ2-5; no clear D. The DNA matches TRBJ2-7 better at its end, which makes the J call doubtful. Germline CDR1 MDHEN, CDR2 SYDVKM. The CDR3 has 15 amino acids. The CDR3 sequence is CASSSMDGFSYEQYF. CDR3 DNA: TGTGCCAGCAGTTCAATGGACGGATTCTCCTACGAGCAGTACTTC.

The CDR3 region is CASSSTSGSYEQYF. As DNA, the CDR3 is TGTGCCAGCAGCTCGACTAGCGGTTCCTACGAGCAGTACTTC. The chain joins TRBV7-9 to TRBJ2-7, with 9 bases lining up with TRBD2. The V and J ends lost 4 bases and 1 base, in that order; junction bases with no gene match: 2. Per the germline V gene, CDR1 is SEHNR and CDR2 is FQNEAQ (reference sequence). This CDR3 is built from 14 residues.

The chain's CDR3 is CARSLDSGQGSPSFF. CDR3 nucleotides: TGTGCCAGAAGCTTGGACTCGGGACAGGGTTCTCCGTCGTTCTTC. J is TRBJ2-1 and V is TRBV5-3; TRBD1 matches 9 bases. TRBV5-3 is placed among ORFs of uncertain function. J was trimmed by 15 bases and V by 0 bases; bases with no gene match: 13. This CDR3 has 15 amino acids.

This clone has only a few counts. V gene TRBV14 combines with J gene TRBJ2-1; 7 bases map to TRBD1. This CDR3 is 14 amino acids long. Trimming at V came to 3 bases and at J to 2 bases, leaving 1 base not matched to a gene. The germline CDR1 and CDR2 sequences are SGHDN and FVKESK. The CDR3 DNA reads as TGTGCCAGCAGCCACACAGGGGCCTACAATGAGCAGTTCTTC. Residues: CASSHTGAYNEQFF.

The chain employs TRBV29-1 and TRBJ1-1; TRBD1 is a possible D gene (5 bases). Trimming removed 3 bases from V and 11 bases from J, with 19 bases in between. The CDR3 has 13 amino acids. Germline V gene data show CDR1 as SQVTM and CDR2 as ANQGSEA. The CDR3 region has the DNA TGCAGCGTTGAGGGACTGACAGAAATTGGCGCTTTCTTT. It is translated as CSVEGLTEIGAFF.

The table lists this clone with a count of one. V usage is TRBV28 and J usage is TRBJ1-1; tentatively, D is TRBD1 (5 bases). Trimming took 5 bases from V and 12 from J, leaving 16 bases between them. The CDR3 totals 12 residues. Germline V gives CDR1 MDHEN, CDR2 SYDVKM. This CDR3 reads CASSPLGTGSFF. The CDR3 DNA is TGTGCCAGCAGTCCCCTCGGGACTGGATCTTTCTTT.

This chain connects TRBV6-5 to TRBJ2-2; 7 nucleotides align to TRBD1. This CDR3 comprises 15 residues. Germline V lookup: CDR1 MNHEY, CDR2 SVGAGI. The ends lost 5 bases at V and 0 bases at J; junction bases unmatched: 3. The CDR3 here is CASSTGVTNTGELFF. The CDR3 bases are TGTGCCAGCAGTACAGGGGTTACGAACACCGGGGAGCTGTTTTTT.

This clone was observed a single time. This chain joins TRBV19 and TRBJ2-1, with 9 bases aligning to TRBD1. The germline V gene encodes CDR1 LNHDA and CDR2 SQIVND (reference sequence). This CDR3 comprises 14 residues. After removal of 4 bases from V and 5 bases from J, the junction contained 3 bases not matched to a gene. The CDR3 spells CASSRWDRDNEQFF. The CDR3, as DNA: TGTGCCAGTAGTAGATGGGACAGGGACAATGAGCAGTTCTTC.

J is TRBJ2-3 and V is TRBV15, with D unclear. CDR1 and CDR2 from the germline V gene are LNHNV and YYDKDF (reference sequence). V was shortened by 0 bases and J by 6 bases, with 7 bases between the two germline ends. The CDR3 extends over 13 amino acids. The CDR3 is CATSRDIRDTQYF. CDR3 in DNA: TGTGCCACCAGCAGAGATATACGGGATACGCAGTATTTT.

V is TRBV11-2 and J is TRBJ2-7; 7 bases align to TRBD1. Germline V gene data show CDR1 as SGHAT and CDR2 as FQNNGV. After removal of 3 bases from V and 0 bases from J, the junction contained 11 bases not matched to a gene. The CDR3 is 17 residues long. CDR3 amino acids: CASSLGQHLSFSYEQYV. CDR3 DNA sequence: TGTGCCAGCAGCTTGGGACAGCATCTAAGTTTCTCCTACGAGCAGTACGTC.

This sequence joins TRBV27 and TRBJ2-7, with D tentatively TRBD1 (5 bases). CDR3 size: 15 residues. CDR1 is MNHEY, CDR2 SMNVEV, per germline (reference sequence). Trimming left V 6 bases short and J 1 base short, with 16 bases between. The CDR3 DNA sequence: TGTGCCAGCAGCTTAGGGCCAGGGTATTCCTACGAGCAGTACTTC. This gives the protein CASSLGPGYSYEQYF.

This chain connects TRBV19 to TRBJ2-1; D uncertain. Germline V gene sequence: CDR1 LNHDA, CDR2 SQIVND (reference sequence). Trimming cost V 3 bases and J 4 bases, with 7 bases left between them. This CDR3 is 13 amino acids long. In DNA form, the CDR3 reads TGTGCCAGTAGTATCAGCGAGTACAATGAGCAGTTCTTC. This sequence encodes CASSISEYNEQFF.

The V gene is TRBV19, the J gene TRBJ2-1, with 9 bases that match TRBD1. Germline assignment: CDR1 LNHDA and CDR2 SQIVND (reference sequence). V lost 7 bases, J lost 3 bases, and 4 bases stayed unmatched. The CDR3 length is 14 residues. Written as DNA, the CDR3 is TGTGCCAGTATGGGGGACAGGGACTACAATGAGCAGTTCTTC. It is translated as CASMGDRDYNEQFF.

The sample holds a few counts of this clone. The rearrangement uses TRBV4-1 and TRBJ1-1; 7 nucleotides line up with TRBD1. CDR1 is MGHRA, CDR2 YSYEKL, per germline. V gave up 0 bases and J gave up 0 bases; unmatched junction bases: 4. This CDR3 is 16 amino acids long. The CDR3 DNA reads TGCGCCAGCAGCCAAGATCCGGGACAGATGAACACTGAAGCTTTCTTT. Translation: CASSQDPGQMNTEAFF.

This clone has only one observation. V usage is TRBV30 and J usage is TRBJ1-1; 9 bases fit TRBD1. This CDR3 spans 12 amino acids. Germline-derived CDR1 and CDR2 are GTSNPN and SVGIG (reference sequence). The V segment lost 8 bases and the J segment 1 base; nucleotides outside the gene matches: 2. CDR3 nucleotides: TGTGCCGGACAGGGGACGAACACTGAAGCTTTCTTT. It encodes CAGQGTNTEAFF.

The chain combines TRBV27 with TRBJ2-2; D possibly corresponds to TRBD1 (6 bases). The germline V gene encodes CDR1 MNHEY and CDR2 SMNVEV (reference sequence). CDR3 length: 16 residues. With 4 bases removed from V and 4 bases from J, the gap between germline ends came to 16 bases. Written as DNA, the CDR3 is TGTGCCAGCAGTTCAGAACCGGGGACACCCACCGGGGAGCTGTTTTTT. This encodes CASSSEPGTPTGELFF.

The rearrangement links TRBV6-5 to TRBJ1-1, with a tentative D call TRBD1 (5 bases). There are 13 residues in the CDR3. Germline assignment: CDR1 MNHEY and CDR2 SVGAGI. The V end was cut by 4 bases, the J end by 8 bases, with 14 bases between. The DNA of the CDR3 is TGTGCCAGCAGTTCCGATCGACAGAGAGAAGCTTTCTTT. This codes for CASSSDRQREAFF.

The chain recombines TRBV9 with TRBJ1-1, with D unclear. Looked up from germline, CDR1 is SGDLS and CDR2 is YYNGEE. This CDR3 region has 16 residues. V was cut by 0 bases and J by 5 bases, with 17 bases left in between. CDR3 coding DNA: TGTGCCAGCAGCGTAGTTCCGGTAGATCTAGGTACTGAAGCTTTCTTT. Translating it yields CASSVVPVDLGTEAFF.

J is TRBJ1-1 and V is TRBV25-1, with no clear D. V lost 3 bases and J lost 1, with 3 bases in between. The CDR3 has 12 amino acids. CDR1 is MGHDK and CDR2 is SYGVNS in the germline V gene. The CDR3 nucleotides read TGTGCCAGCAGTGACAGGAACACTGAAGCTTTCTTT. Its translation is CASSDRNTEAFF.

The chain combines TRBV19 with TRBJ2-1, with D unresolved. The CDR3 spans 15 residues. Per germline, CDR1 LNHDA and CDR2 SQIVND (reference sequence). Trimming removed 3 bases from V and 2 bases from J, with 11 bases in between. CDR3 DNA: TGTGCCAGTAGTATTGGGCTGAGCCCCTACAATGAGCAGTTCTTC. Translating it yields CASSIGLSPYNEQFF.

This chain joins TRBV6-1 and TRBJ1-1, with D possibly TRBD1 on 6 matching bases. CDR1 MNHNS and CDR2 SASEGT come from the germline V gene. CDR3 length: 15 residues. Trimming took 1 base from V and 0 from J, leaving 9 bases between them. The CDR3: CASSEDGQMNTEAFF. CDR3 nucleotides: TGTGCCAGCAGTGAAGATGGACAGATGAACACTGAAGCTTTCTTT.

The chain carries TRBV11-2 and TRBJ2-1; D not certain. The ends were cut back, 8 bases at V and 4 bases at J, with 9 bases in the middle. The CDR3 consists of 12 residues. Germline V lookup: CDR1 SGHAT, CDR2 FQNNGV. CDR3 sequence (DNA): TGTGCCAGCCTCGGTCGGTACAATGAGCAGTTCTTC. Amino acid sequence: CASLGRYNEQFF.

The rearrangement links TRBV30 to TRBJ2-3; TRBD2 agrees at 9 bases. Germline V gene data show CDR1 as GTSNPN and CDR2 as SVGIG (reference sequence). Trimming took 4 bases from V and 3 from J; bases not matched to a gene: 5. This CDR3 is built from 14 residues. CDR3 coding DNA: TGTGCCTGGACGGGACTAGCCCTAACAGATACGCAGTATTTT. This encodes CAWTGLALTDTQYF.

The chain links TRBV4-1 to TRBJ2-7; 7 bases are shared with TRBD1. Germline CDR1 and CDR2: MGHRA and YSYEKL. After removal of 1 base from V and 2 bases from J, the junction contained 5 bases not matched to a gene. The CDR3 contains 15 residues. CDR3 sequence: CASSQGEGAPYEQYF. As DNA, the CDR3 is TGCGCCAGCAGCCAAGGAGAGGGGGCGCCCTACGAGCAGTACTTC.